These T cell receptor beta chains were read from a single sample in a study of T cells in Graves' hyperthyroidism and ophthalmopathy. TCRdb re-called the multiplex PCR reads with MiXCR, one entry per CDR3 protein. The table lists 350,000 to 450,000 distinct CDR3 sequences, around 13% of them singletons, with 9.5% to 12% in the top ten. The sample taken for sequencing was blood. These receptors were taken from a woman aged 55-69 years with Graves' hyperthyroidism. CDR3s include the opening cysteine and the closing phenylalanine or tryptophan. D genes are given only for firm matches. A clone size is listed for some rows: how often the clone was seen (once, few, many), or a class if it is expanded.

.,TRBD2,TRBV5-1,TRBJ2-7,TGCGCCAGCAGCTCTCCACGCCTTCCGGGACTAGCGTTCTACGAGCAGTACTTC,CASSSPRLPGLAFYEQYF
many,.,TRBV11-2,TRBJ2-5,TGTGCCAGCAGCTTTCGGGAGCAAGAGACCCAGTACTTC,CASSFREQETQYF
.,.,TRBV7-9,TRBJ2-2,TGTGCCAGCAGCTTCGGGGAACCAAACACCGGGGAGCTGTTTTTT,CASSFGEPNTGELFF
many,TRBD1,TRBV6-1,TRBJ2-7,TGTGCCACCAGACAAGGACAGGGGGCCTACGAGCAGTACTTC,CATRQGQGAYEQYF
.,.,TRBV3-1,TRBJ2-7,TGTGCCAGCAGCCAGGACCCAGGGACCTCCTACGAGCAGTACTTC,CASSQDPGTSYEQYF
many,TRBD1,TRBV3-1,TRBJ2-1,TGTGCCAGCAGCCTCGGGACAGGGGTGGCTGAGCAGTTCTTC,CASSLGTGVAEQFF
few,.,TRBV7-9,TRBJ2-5,TGTGCCAGCGATTTCGGAGACAGTGGTGGGTACCAAGAGACCCAGTACTTC,CASDFGDSGGYQETQYF
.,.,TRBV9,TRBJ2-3,TGTGCCAGCAGCGTAGCCCCAGACAGGTCCCATACGCAGTATTTT,CASSVAPDRSHTQYF
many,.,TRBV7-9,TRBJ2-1,TGTGCCAGCAGCTTAGGATCAGCGGGTGAGCAGTTCTTC,CASSLGSAGEQFF
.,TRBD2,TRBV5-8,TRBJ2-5,TGTGCCAGCAGCCCTTGGCCAGCGGGGCGCCAAGAGACCCAGTACTTC,CASSPWPAGRQETQYF
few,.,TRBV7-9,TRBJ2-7,TGTGCCAGCAGCTTAGGTCAGGCGACCTGCGAGCAGTACTTC,CASSLGQATCEQYF
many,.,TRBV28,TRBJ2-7,TGTGCCAGCAGTGGGGCGAGATCCCAGGGTGCGTACGAGCAGTACTTC,CASSGARSQGAYEQYF
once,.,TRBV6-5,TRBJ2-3,TGTGCCAGCAGTTACTCACACAGCTCTTACACAGATACGCAGTATTTT,CASSYSHSSYTDTQYF
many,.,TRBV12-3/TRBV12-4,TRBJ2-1,TGTGCCAGCAGAGGGCTTCATGAGCAGTTCTTC,CASRGLHEQFF
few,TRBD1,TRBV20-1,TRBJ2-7,TGCAGTGCTGTCACAGGGGTTCACGAGCAGTACTTC,CSAVTGVHEQYF
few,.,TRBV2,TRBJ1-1,TGTGCCAGCAGTAGGAAGGTTGGGGTGAACACTGAAGCTTTCTTT,CASSRKVGVNTEAFF
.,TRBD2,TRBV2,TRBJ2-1,TGTGCCAGCATGGGGCTAGCGGGAGCCACTGAGCAGTTCTTC,CASMGLAGATEQFF
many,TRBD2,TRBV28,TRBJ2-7,TGTGCCAGCAGAAGTAGCGGGTTTTCCTACGAGCAGTACTTC,CASRSSGFSYEQYF
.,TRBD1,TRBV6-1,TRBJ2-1,TGTGCCAGCAAGTCCTCATCCGGGACAGGGGGCTACGAGCAGTTCTTC,CASKSSSGTGGYEQFF
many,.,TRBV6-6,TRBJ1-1,TGTGCCAGCAGTTACTCAGGGTACACTGAAGCTTTCTTT,CASSYSGYTEAFF
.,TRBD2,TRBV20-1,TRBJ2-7,TGCAGCGCCGGGGGGTTATCCTACGAGCAGTACTTC,CSAGGLSYEQYF
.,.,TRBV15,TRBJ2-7,TGTGCCACCGGGGGCGCGGGCTACGAGCAGTACTTC,CATGGAGYEQYF
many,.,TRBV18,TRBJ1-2,TGTGCCAGCTCACCACCGACGGGGTTTAGCTATGGCTACACCTTC,CASSPPTGFSYGYTF
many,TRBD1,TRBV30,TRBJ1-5,TGTGCCTGGAGCCAGGGGGCCGGTCAGCCCCAGCATTTT,CAWSQGAGQPQHF
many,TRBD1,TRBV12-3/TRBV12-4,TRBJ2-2,TGTGCCAGCATCTTAGGGGGCACCAACGCCGGGGAGCTGTTTTTT,CASILGGTNAGELFF
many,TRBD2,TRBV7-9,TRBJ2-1,TGTGCCAGCAGCTTAGATTGGACTAGCGGGAGGGTGCTCTACAATGAGCAGTTCTTC,CASSLDWTSGRVLYNEQFF
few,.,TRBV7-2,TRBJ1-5,TGTGCCAGCAGCTCCATAGTCGGGCCCCAGCATTTT,CASSSIVGPQHF
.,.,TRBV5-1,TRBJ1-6,TGCGCCAGCAGCTTGCAGGGATGGACATTAGGCTCCTATAATTCACCCCTCCACTTT,CASSLQGWTLGSYNSPLHF
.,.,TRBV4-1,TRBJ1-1,TGCGCCAGCAGCCAAGAATTTACCCTAAGGGGGAGGATGAACACTGAAGCTTTCTTT,CASSQEFTLRGRMNTEAFF
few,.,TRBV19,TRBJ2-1,TGTGCCAGTGGGGGCCGGCGGGAGAGACGCAATGAGCAGTTCTTC,CASGGRRERRNEQFF
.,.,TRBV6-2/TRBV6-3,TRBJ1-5,TGTGCCAGCAGTGCCGGGACAAGGTCCCTCATGATTGCCCAGCCCCAGCATTTT,CASSAGTRSLMIAQPQHF
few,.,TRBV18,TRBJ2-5,TGTGCCAGCTCACGACCCCCGAGCCAAGAGACCCTGTACTTC,CASSRPPSQETLYF